Listed below are T cell receptor beta chains from one sample, sequenced in a study of tumor-infiltrating lymphocytes in primary liver carcinoma. MiXCR, run by TCRdb on the multiplex PCR reads, gives a single entry per CDR3 protein. Of tens of thousands of distinct CDR3 sequences listed, roughly 74% were seen once; the top ten hold roughly 15%. The sample taken for sequencing was liver tumor tissue from sampling region 4. Receptors were obtained from a man between 35 and 55 years old with primary liver carcinoma and hepatitis B virus infection. The CDR3 runs from the conserved cysteine through the conserved F or W. A D gene is named only where the DNA matches it firmly. Not all rows give a size; the values are once, few, many and, for expanded clones, a class.

CDR3 DNA: TGTGCCAGCGGTACCTTGACTAGCGGGAGAGGCCATGAGCAGTTCTTC; CDR3 protein: CASGTLTSGRGHEQFF; J gene: TRBJ2-1; D gene: TRBD2; V gene: TRBV6-1; clone size: few
CDR3 DNA: TGCCCCAGCAGTGAAGTCGTTAACTATGGCTACACCTTC; CDR3 protein: CPSSEVVNYGYTF; J gene: TRBJ1-2; D gene: .; V gene: TRBV10-2; clone size: once
CDR3 DNA: TGCGCCAGCAGCCAAGATCAAACTAGCGGATATTACGAGCAGTACTTC; CDR3 protein: CASSQDQTSGYYEQYF; J gene: TRBJ2-7; D gene: TRBD2; V gene: TRBV4-1; clone size: .
CDR3 DNA: TGTGCCAGCAACCCCCACCTGGACGATCGCTTTGATCAGCCCCAGCATTTT; CDR3 protein: CASNPHLDDRFDQPQHF; J gene: TRBJ1-5; D gene: .; V gene: TRBV6-6; clone size: .
CDR3 DNA: TGTTCCAGCAGCCTAGCAGTCCGTTTGACTGAGGCCCAGTACTTC; CDR3 protein: CSSSLAVRLTEAQYF; J gene: TRBJ2-5; D gene: .; V gene: TRBV4-3; clone size: .
CDR3 DNA: TGTGAGAGCAGCCCGCATAAGGGTGGGGGCTACACCTTC; CDR3 protein: CESSPHKGGGYTF; J gene: TRBJ1-2; D gene: .; V gene: TRBV7-8; clone size: once
CDR3 DNA: TGCAGCGCCGGAGGGGGTGTGAATCAGCTCCAGCATTTC; CDR3 protein: CSAGGGVNQLQHF; J gene: TRBJ1-5; D gene: .; V gene: TRBV29-1; clone size: once
CDR3 DNA: TGTACCAGCGGCTTATCGGTTCAGTACGAGCAGTACTTC; CDR3 protein: CTSGLSVQYEQYF; J gene: TRBJ2-7; D gene: .; V gene: TRBV7-8; clone size: .
CDR3 DNA: TGCGCCAACAGCTTGCGAGAAGGGAATAGCGGAGGGGCCTACAATGAGCAGCTCTTC; CDR3 protein: CANSLREGNSGGAYNEQLF; J gene: TRBJ2-1; D gene: .; V gene: TRBV5-1; clone size: .
CDR3 DNA: TGTGACAGCAGCGCTAAGACCAACACCGGGGAGCTGTTTTTT; CDR3 protein: CDSSAKTNTGELFF; J gene: TRBJ2-2; D gene: .; V gene: TRBV9; clone size: .
CDR3 DNA: TGTGCCAGCAGCTCCGACCCGACTAGCCACGGGCATTTCTTC; CDR3 protein: CASSSDPTSHGHFF; J gene: TRBJ2-1; D gene: TRBD2; V gene: TRBV6-2/TRBV6-3; clone size: .
CDR3 DNA: TGCAGCGTCCTCGGTGCGGGACTCACCGGGGAGCTCTTTTTT; CDR3 protein: CSVLGAGLTGELFF; J gene: TRBJ2-2; D gene: .; V gene: TRBV29-1; clone size: .
CDR3 DNA: TGTGCCTCCAGCGGGAGGTACCTCTCCGAGCAGAAGTTC; CDR3 protein: CASSGRYLSEQKF; J gene: TRBJ2-7; D gene: TRBD2; V gene: TRBV30; clone size: .
CDR3 DNA: TGTGCCAGCAGCCAAGCAGGACCAGGGGAGCAGTACTTC; CDR3 protein: CASSQAGPGEQYF; J gene: TRBJ2-7; D gene: .; V gene: TRBV3-1; clone size: few
CDR3 DNA: TGCGTCAGCACGCCGGACAGGATGGTAGAGACCCAGTACTTC; CDR3 protein: CVSTPDRMVETQYF; J gene: TRBJ2-5; D gene: TRBD1; V gene: TRBV28; clone size: .
CDR3 DNA: TGTGCCAGCAGCTTATCGGTTCAGTACGAGCAGTACTTC; CDR3 protein: CASSLSVQYEQYF; J gene: TRBJ2-7; D gene: .; V gene: TRBV7-8; clone size: medium-sized
CDR3 DNA: TGTGCCAGCAGCGGCGCACTAGGCCGCTCCTACGAGCAGTACTTC; CDR3 protein: CASSGALGRSYEQYF; J gene: TRBJ2-7; D gene: .; V gene: TRBV7-2; clone size: many
CDR3 DNA: TGTGCCAGGAGCTTGGACGGGAGGGGGGCTGGGGTCAACGTCCTGACTTTC; CDR3 protein: CARSLDGRGAGVNVLTF; J gene: TRBJ2-6; D gene: TRBD2; V gene: TRBV7-8; clone size: .
CDR3 DNA: TGTGCCAGCAGTCTGACAAGTCTCGCAGTCTACGAGCAGTACTTC; CDR3 protein: CASSLTSLAVYEQYF; J gene: TRBJ2-7; D gene: .; V gene: TRBV2; clone size: .
CDR3 DNA: TGCAGCACCAAGACATCTGGGACCGGCACCCCCTACGAGCAGTACTTC; CDR3 protein: CSTKTSGTGTPYEQYF; J gene: TRBJ2-7; D gene: .; V gene: TRBV29-1; clone size: .
CDR3 DNA: TGTGCCAGTAGCCGGACACAGGTTTCACCCATCCAGTTT; CDR3 protein: CASSRTQVSPIQF; J gene: TRBJ1-6; D gene: .; V gene: TRBV11-1; clone size: .
CDR3 DNA: TGTGCCAGCAGTAGGGCCGTCCTGGATCTCGAGCAGTACTTC; CDR3 protein: CASSRAVLDLEQYF; J gene: TRBJ2-7; D gene: .; V gene: TRBV11-2; clone size: .
CDR3 DNA: TGTAGCGTCCGCACGTCCGGGAGACACACTGAAGCTTTCTTT; CDR3 protein: CSVRTSGRHTEAFF; J gene: TRBJ1-1; D gene: .; V gene: TRBV29-1; clone size: .
CDR3 DNA: TGTACCAGCAGCCAAGCCCGGGACAACTCTGGGGCCAACGTCCTGACTTTC; CDR3 protein: CTSSQARDNSGANVLTF; J gene: TRBJ2-6; D gene: .; V gene: TRBV28; clone size: .
CDR3 DNA: TGCAGCGCCCGAGGGGGAGCGAATCAGCCCCGGTATTTT; CDR3 protein: CSARGGANQPRYF; J gene: TRBJ1-5; D gene: .; V gene: TRBV29-1; clone size: .
CDR3 DNA: TGTGCTAGTAGCCAAGCGCCTAGCGGGTTTCAAGAGACCCAGTACTTC; CDR3 protein: CASSQAPSGFQETQYF; J gene: TRBJ2-5; D gene: TRBD2; V gene: TRBV4-2; clone size: .
CDR3 DNA: TGCGCCAGCAGCCAAGATCTTCCCTCCGGGACTAGCGGGAGAGCAGATACGCAGTATTTT; CDR3 protein: CASSQDLPSGTSGRADTQYF; J gene: TRBJ2-3; D gene: TRBD2; V gene: TRBV4-3; clone size: medium-sized
CDR3 DNA: TGTGCCAGCAGCGAGGGACAGGGAAATTCACCCCCTCACTTT; CDR3 protein: CASSEGQGNSPPHF; J gene: TRBJ1-6; D gene: TRBD1; V gene: TRBV9; clone size: .
CDR3 DNA: TGTGCCAGCAGTCCCCTCTGGGGGAACGAGCAGTACTTC; CDR3 protein: CASSPLWGNEQYF; J gene: TRBJ2-7; D gene: .; V gene: TRBV12-3/TRBV12-4; clone size: medium-sized
CDR3 DNA: TGTGCCAGCAGCTTGGTCGACAGGGGAGGGGTCAATGAGCAGTTCTTC; CDR3 protein: CASSLVDRGGVNEQFF; J gene: TRBJ2-1; D gene: .; V gene: TRBV11-1; clone size: .
CDR3 DNA: TGTGCCAGTATGTCGACAAGGGCCACCTGGGAGCTGTTTTTT; CDR3 protein: CASMSTRATWELFF; J gene: TRBJ2-2; D gene: .; V gene: TRBV19; clone size: .
CDR3 DNA: TGTGCCAGCAGATCGACAGGGGACGGAAACACCATATATTTT; CDR3 protein: CASRSTGDGNTIYF; J gene: TRBJ1-3; D gene: TRBD1; V gene: TRBV12-3/TRBV12-4; clone size: medium-sized
CDR3 DNA: TGCGCCAGCAGCCCGGACAGGGGGCCCTACGGCTACACCTTC; CDR3 protein: CASSPDRGPYGYTF; J gene: TRBJ1-2; D gene: TRBD1; V gene: TRBV5-1; clone size: .
CDR3 DNA: TGTGCCAGCAGCCAAGTAGATACGCAGTATTTT; CDR3 protein: CASSQVDTQYF; J gene: TRBJ2-3; D gene: .; V gene: TRBV6-1; clone size: .
CDR3 DNA: TGTGCCAGCAGCTTCCCCGGGACTAGCGGTACCAAAGACATTCAGTGCTTC; CDR3 protein: CASSFPGTSGTKDIQCF; J gene: TRBJ2-4; D gene: TRBD2; V gene: TRBV11-1; clone size: .
CDR3 DNA: TGCAGCGCTGAAGGGGGAGCGAATCAGCCCCAGCGTTTT; CDR3 protein: CSAEGGANQPQRF; J gene: TRBJ1-5; D gene: .; V gene: TRBV29-1; clone size: .
CDR3 DNA: TGCAGCGCCATGGCATCTGGGACCGGCACTCCCTACGGGCAGTACTTT; CDR3 protein: CSAMASGTGTPYGQYF; J gene: TRBJ2-7; D gene: .; V gene: TRBV29-1; clone size: once